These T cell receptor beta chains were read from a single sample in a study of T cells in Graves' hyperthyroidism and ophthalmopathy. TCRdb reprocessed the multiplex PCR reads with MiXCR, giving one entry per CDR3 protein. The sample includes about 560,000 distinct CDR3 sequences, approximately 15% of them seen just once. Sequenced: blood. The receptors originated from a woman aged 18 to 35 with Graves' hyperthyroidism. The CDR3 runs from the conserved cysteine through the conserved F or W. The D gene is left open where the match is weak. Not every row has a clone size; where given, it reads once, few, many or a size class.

CASSLDTGFNQPQHF | TGTGCCAGCAGCTTAGACACAGGGTTCAATCAGCCCCAGCATTTT | TRBV11-2 | . | TRBJ1-5 | many
CAISESPGGYNEQFF | TGTGCCATCAGTGAGTCTCCGGGGGGTTACAATGAGCAGTTCTTC | TRBV10-3 | TRBD2 | TRBJ2-1 | few
CATVPAVREKPPLYHNEQFF | TGTGCCACCGTTCCGGCCGTGCGGGAGAAGCCCCCATTATACCACAATGAGCAGTTCTTC | TRBV6-2/TRBV6-3 | TRBD2 | TRBJ2-1 | few
CASSFFGFGSEGPQETQYF | TGTGCCAGCAGCTTTTTCGGTTTTGGTTCAGAGGGTCCCCAAGAGACCCAGTACTTC | TRBV11-2 | . | TRBJ2-5 | many
CASSFSGVLNEKLFF | TGTGCCAGCAGTTTCTCAGGGGTCCTCAATGAAAAACTGTTTTTT | TRBV12-3/TRBV12-4 | . | TRBJ1-4 | many
CASNPREIWNQPQHF | TGCGCCAGCAACCCACGGGAGATCTGGAATCAGCCCCAGCATTTT | TRBV10-1 | . | TRBJ1-5 | many
CASSQGTEVRPQHF | TGCGCCAGCAGCCAAGGGACTGAAGTAAGGCCCCAGCATTTT | TRBV4-3 | . | TRBJ1-5 | many
CASSQDQAGVGNEQFF | TGTGCCAGCAGCCAAGATCAAGCGGGAGTAGGGAATGAGCAGTTCTTC | TRBV4-2 | TRBD2 | TRBJ2-1 | few
CASSPRVENYGYTF | TGTGCCAGCTCTCCACGAGTAGAGAACTATGGCTACACCTTC | TRBV18 | . | TRBJ1-2 | few
CASQTPPNTGELFF | TGTGCCAGCCAGACCCCTCCGAACACCGGGGAGCTGTTTTTT | TRBV11-2 | . | TRBJ2-2 | .
CASSDEAGGTYGYTF | TGTGCCAGCAGTGACGAGGCCGGGGGCACCTATGGCTACACCTTC | TRBV6-4 | . | TRBJ1-2 | .
CASSLVQGASYEQYF | TGTGCCAGCAGCTTAGTCCAGGGGGCTTCCTACGAGCAGTACTTC | TRBV11-2 | TRBD1 | TRBJ2-7 | many
CASSLARTENTEAFF | TGTGCCAGCAGCTTAGCGAGGACGGAGAACACTGAAGCTTTCTTT | TRBV7-8 | . | TRBJ1-1 | few
CSARDKNTGWYGYTF | TGCAGTGCTAGAGATAAGAATACAGGGTGGTATGGCTACACCTTC | TRBV20-1 | . | TRBJ1-2 | .
CASSMVASSNQPQHF | TGTGCCAGTAGTATGGTAGCTTCCAGCAATCAGCCCCAGCATTTT | TRBV19 | . | TRBJ1-5 | .
CASSSERSNQPQHF | TGTGCCAGTAGTAGCGAAAGGAGCAATCAGCCCCAGCATTTT | TRBV19 | . | TRBJ1-5 | .
CASSQTQYTQYF | TGTGCCAGCAGTCAAACCCAATATACGCAGTATTTT | TRBV25-1 | . | TRBJ2-3 | .
CASSLVRGEQFF | TGTGCCAGCAGCTTAGTCCGGGGGGAGCAGTTCTTC | TRBV11-2 | . | TRBJ2-1 | many
CASSKPTGAGANVLTF | TGTGCCAGCAGCAAACCGACAGGGGCTGGGGCCAACGTCCTGACTTTC | TRBV7-9 | TRBD1 | TRBJ2-6 | .
CAGLQGPGTDTQYF | TGTGCCGGTTTACAGGGTCCTGGCACAGATACGCAGTATTTT | TRBV2 | . | TRBJ2-3 | few
CASSFHRVGNEQFF | TGTGCCAGCAGTTTTCACAGGGTGGGAAATGAGCAGTTCTTC | TRBV27 | . | TRBJ2-1 | many
CSAVRTVFTEAFF | TGCAGCGCGGTGCGGACAGTATTCACTGAAGCTTTCTTT | TRBV29-1 | . | TRBJ1-1 | .
CASSLVVGPETQYF | TGTGCCAGCAGCTTAGTCGTGGGGCCGGAGACCCAGTACTTC | TRBV7-9 | . | TRBJ2-5 | .
CSARWRGDTGELFF | TGCAGTGCTAGATGGCGGGGGGATACCGGGGAGCTGTTTTTT | TRBV20-1 | TRBD2 | TRBJ2-2 | few
CASSVTWWNEQFF | TGTGCCAGCAGCGTCACATGGTGGAATGAGCAGTTCTTC | TRBV9 | . | TRBJ2-1 | .
CASSDRAPAGVKGYTF | TGTGCCAGCAGTGACCGCGCCCCGGCAGGGGTGAAGGGCTACACCTTC | TRBV2 | . | TRBJ1-2 | many
CATSGSTGVGGYTF | TGTGCCACCAGTGGATCGACAGGGGTGGGCGGCTACACCTTC | TRBV24-1 | TRBD1 | TRBJ1-2 | many
CASSLGATATRDSPLHF | TGTGCCAGCAGCTTGGGGGCGACGGCTACGAGGGATTCACCCCTCCACTTT | TRBV5-4 | . | TRBJ1-6 | few
CASSDSRGSPYGYTF | TGTGCCAGCAGTGACTCCCGGGGGAGTCCCTATGGCTACACCTTC | TRBV6-5 | . | TRBJ1-2 | few
CASRSRGRENSPLHF | TGTGCCAGCAGGTCTCGCGGGCGAGAAAATTCACCCCTCCACTTT | TRBV6-5 | . | TRBJ1-6 | .
CASSVDRENTEAFF | TGTGCCAGCAGTGTGGACAGGGAGAACACTGAAGCTTTCTTT | TRBV5-6 | TRBD1 | TRBJ1-1 | few
CASSPTPGLANEQFF | TGTGCCAGTAGTCCGACACCGGGACTAGCCAACGAGCAGTTCTTC | TRBV19 | TRBD2 | TRBJ2-1 | few
CASSVVLAGNTGELFF | TGTGCCAGCAGCGTAGTACTAGCGGGGAACACCGGGGAGCTGTTTTTT | TRBV9 | TRBD2 | TRBJ2-2 | .
CASSAGYRVESGELFF | TGTGCCAGCAGCGCGGGATACAGGGTCGAATCCGGGGAGCTGTTTTTT | TRBV5-4 | . | TRBJ2-2 | few
CSARDIAGGDHNEQFF | TGCAGTGCTAGGGACATAGCGGGAGGGGACCACAATGAGCAGTTCTTC | TRBV20-1 | TRBD2 | TRBJ2-1 | many
CATQRRGDTEAFF | TGTGCCACGCAACGACGAGGGGACACTGAAGCTTTCTTT | TRBV27 | . | TRBJ1-1 | many
CSVEPAGTAYNEQFF | TGCAGCGTTGAGCCCGCCGGGACAGCCTACAATGAGCAGTTCTTC | TRBV29-1 | TRBD1 | TRBJ2-1 | few
CSVEPSTGLTYGYTF | TGCAGCGTTGAACCTTCGACAGGGCTCACTTATGGCTACACCTTC | TRBV29-1 | TRBD1 | TRBJ1-2 | many
CASSLAHSGLVRRQETQYF | TGTGCCAGCAGTTTAGCCCACAGCGGGCTGGTTCGAAGACAAGAGACCCAGTACTTC | TRBV12-3/TRBV12-4 | . | TRBJ2-5 | many
CASSHFPSTSGATQNVEQFF | TGCGCCAGCAGCCACTTCCCGTCGACTAGCGGGGCAACGCAAAATGTTGAGCAGTTCTTC | TRBV4-3 | TRBD2 | TRBJ2-1 | few
CASSLGRRITDTQYF | TGTGCCAGCAGCTTAGGGAGACGGATCACAGATACGCAGTATTTT | TRBV11-2 | . | TRBJ2-3 | many
CSAKQSGGPDYEQYF | TGCAGTGCTAAGCAGAGCGGGGGCCCCGACTACGAGCAGTACTTC | TRBV20-1 | TRBD2 | TRBJ2-7 | many
CASSGRGATHNEQFF | TGTGCCAGCAGCGGCCGGGGGGCGACCCACAATGAGCAGTTCTTC | TRBV7-9 | . | TRBJ2-1 | many
CASSRGLNYGYTF | TGTGCCAGCAGTAGGGGGCTCAACTATGGCTACACCTTC | TRBV2 | TRBD1 | TRBJ1-2 | .
CASSLAGTSGSFFVETQYF | TGTGCCAGCAGCTTAGCTGGGACTAGCGGGAGCTTTTTCGTAGAGACCCAGTACTTC | TRBV7-7 | TRBD2 | TRBJ2-5 | many
CSASPGGAQETQYF | TGCAGTGCTTCCCCTGGGGGGGCTCAAGAGACCCAGTACTTC | TRBV20-1 | . | TRBJ2-5 | .
CATGTVKSPLHF | TGTGCCACCGGGACAGTTAAGTCTCCCCTCCACTTT | TRBV19 | TRBD1 | TRBJ1-6 | .
CSVTVLAGSPREQFF | TGCAGCGTTACAGTCCTAGCGGGCTCTCCCCGGGAGCAGTTCTTC | TRBV29-1 | TRBD2 | TRBJ2-1 | .
CASRDQGAGGTEAFF | TGTGCCAGCAGAGACCAGGGGGCGGGGGGGACTGAAGCTTTCTTT | TRBV28 | TRBD1 | TRBJ1-1 | many
CASRPGGVGGYTF | TGTGCCAGCAGGCCAGGGGGGGTTGGAGGCTACACCTTC | TRBV2 | TRBD1 | TRBJ1-2 | many
CASSLIAGVYNEQFF | TGTGCCAGCAGCCTCATAGCGGGGGTATACAATGAGCAGTTCTTC | TRBV3-1 | TRBD2 | TRBJ2-1 | .
CSVGAGDNEQFF | TGCAGCGTTGGGGCAGGGGACAATGAGCAGTTCTTC | TRBV29-1 | . | TRBJ2-1 | .
CSARGLLTYEQYF | TGCAGTGCTAGAGGGCTACTTACCTACGAGCAGTACTTC | TRBV20-1 | . | TRBJ2-7 | many
CASSIGGGKDSSYGYTF | TGTGCCAGTAGTATCGGGGGTGGTAAAGACAGCTCATATGGCTACACCTTC | TRBV19 | . | TRBJ1-2 | .